One T cell receptor beta chain is described in this entry. Authors' methods: By means of reference gene primer amplification, nucleated cell counts were estimated. The repertoire was sequenced with immunoSEQ multiplex PCR; TCRdb's copy has only in-frame clones and lacks some. V and J calls and clone size are given by that table; D and trimming were obtained from the DNA. The data contain approximately 40,000 clones, about nine tenths of them singletons. This entry comes from a study of blood T cell repertoires in COVID-19. V lost 1 base and J lost 7, with 26 bases in between. The length of the CDR3 is 19 residues. Germline V CDR1 and CDR2: SGHVS, FNYEAQ.

Source material: peripheral blood. This sequence was found in a man aged 55 to 69 with acute or convalescent COVID-19. The rearrangement links TRBV7-6 to TRBJ2-1; maybe TRBD2 (6 bases). CDR3 region: CASSLEMVGGPQLRNEQFF. In nucleotides, the CDR3 is TGTGCCAGCAGCTTAGAAATGGTCGGGGGACCACAACTGAGGAATGAGCAGTTCTTC.